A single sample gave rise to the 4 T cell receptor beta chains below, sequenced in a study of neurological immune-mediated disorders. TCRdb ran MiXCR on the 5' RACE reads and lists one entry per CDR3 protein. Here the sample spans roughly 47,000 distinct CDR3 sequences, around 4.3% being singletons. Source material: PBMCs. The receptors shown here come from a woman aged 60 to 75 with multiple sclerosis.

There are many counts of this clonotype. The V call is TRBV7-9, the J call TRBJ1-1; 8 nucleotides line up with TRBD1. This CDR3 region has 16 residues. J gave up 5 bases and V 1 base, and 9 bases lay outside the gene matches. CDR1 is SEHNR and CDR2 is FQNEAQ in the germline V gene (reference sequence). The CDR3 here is CASSLVSGRGQTEAFF. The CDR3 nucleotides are TGTGCCAGCAGCTTAGTCTCGGGCAGGGGGCAAACTGAAGCTTTCTTT.

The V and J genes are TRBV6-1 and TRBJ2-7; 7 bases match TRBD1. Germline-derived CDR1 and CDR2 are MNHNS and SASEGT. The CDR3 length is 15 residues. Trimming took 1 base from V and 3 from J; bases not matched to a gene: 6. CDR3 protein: CASSEGQGVVYEQYF. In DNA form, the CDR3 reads TGTGCCAGCAGTGAAGGACAGGGCGTAGTCTACGAGCAGTACTTC.

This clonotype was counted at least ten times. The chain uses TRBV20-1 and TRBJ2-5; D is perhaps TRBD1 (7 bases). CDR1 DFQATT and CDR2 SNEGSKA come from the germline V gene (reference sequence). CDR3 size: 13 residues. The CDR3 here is CSPAGGGGETQYF. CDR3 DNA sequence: TGCAGCCCCGCAGGGGGAGGTGGGGAGACCCAGTACTTC.

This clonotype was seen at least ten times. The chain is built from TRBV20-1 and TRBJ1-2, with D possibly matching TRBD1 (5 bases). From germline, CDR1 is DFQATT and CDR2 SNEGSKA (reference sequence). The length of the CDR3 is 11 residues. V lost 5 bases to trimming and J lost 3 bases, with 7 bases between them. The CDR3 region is CSAGGDYGYTF. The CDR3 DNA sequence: TGCAGTGCTGGGGGGGACTATGGCTACACCTTC.